This entry describes one TCR beta chain. Its matching antigen is unknown. This sample was included in a study of identical twins. Germline V lookup: CDR1 SGHRS, CDR2 YFSETQ. With 7 bases clipped from V and 1 base from J, the junction kept 9 bases outside the gene matches. This CDR3 has 16 residues. Study results and limitations: Insertions ran lower in abundant cord blood beta clonotypes, though not in memory repertoires.

MiXCR was run by TCRdb on the 5' RACE reads, yielding one entry per CDR3 protein. The table records 1.5 million or so distinct CDR3 sequences, more than 30% of them present only once. The TCR was taken from a newborn girl in good health. The sequenced sample consisted of cord blood. V usage is TRBV5-1 and J usage is TRBJ2-3, with TRBD2 identical over 10 bases. In nucleotides, the CDR3 is TGCGCCAGCCATTTTCTAGCGGGAGAAGGCACAGATACGCAGTATTTT. As protein: CASHFLAGEGTDTQYF.